The 18 T cell receptor beta chains presented below share a single source sample, sequenced in a study of control samples from healthy donors and cancer patients. Sequencing used immunoSEQ multiplex PCR; TCRdb keeps in-frame clones, though not all of them. The sample holds roughly 92,000 clones, around 90% seen once. Sequencing was performed on blood. These receptors were obtained from a woman aged 60 to 75 in good health.

The CDR3 sequence is CATSGRTSTDTQYF. DNA of the CDR3: TGTGCCACCAGTGGCAGAACTAGCACAGATACGCAGTATTTT. V gene TRBV24-1 combines with J gene TRBJ2-3; D gene unclear. Deletions cut 5 bases from V and 0 bases from J, with 8 bases between. CDR3 length: 14 amino acids. From germline, CDR1 is KGHDR and CDR2 SFDVKD.

The gene calls are TRBV4-2 and TRBJ2-3; D remains unclear. This CDR3 comprises 15 residues. Trimming shortened V by 1 base and J by 5 bases, and 13 bases separated the two germline ends. Germline CDR1 LGHNA, CDR2 YNFKEQ. In DNA, the CDR3 is TGTGCCAGCAGCCAAGTGGGCGGAGAGGTAGATACGCAGTATTTT. Amino acid sequence: CASSQVGGEVDTQYF.

The V and J genes are TRBV19 and TRBJ1-1; D gene unclear. CDR1 LNHDA and CDR2 SQIVND come from the germline V gene (reference sequence). The CDR3 loop spans 13 amino acids. V was clipped by 5 bases and J by 1 base, with 8 bases between them. CDR3 sequence (DNA): TGTGCCAGTAGTTCTACAGAGAACACTGAAGCTTTCTTT. It translates to CASSSTENTEAFF.

The gene calls are TRBV5-6 and TRBJ1-1; D is unclear. The CDR3 totals 12 residues. V was clipped by 4 bases and J by 1 base, with 5 bases between them. In germline, CDR1 is SGHDT, CDR2 YYEEEE. CDR3 region: CASSRKNTEAFF. CDR3 nucleotides: TGTGCCAGCAGCCGAAAGAACACTGAAGCTTTCTTT. The whole variable domain, filled in from reference TRBV5-6 and TRBJ1-1, reads DAGVTQSPTHLIKTRGQQVTLRCSPKSGHDTVSWYQQALGQGPQFIFQYYEEEERQRGNFPDRFSGHQFPNYSSELNVNALLLGDSALYLCASSRKNTEAFFGQGTRLTVV.

The chain recombines TRBV29-1 with TRBJ2-7; D tentatively reads TRBD1 or TRBD2 (6 bases each). The germline V gene encodes CDR1 SQVTM and CDR2 ANQGSEA. The CDR3 extends over 14 amino acids. Trimming stripped 6 bases from V and 5 bases from J, with 20 bases between. CDR3 sequence reads: CSVLGGQGSDEQYF. In DNA, the CDR3 is TGCAGCGTCCTGGGGGGTCAGGGGTCCGACGAGCAGTACTTC.

Only one count was recorded for this clone. This chain links TRBV28 with TRBJ2-7; TRBD1 matches 9 bases. The CDR3 is 15 residues long. The ends lost 5 bases at V and 0 bases at J; junction bases unmatched: 5. CDR1 and CDR2 (germline): MDHEN, SYDVKM. The CDR3 sequence is CASSQGTGYSYEQYF. CDR3 sequence (DNA): TGTGCCAGCAGTCAAGGGACAGGGTACTCCTACGAGCAGTACTTC.

The rearrangement joins TRBV6-5 to TRBJ1-2; perhaps TRBD1 as D (5 bases). The CDR3 consists of 13 residues. The V end lost 6 bases, the J end lost 5 bases, and 13 bases lay between the germline ends. The germline V gene encodes CDR1 MNHEY and CDR2 SVGAGI. CDR3 sequence: CASSPDRRYGYTF. The CDR3 DNA follows: TGTGCCAGCAGCCCAGACAGACGATATGGCTACACCTTC.

The chain has TRBV6-2 or TRBV6-3 and TRBJ2-5, with 7 bases identical to TRBD2. The CDR3 covers 12 residues. CDR1 and CDR2 from the germline V gene are MNHEY and SVGEGT. V shed 5 bases and J 6 bases; nucleotides not matched to a gene: 3. CDR3 region: CASSGGRKTQYF. CDR3 DNA: TGTGCCAGCAGTGGCGGGAGAAAGACCCAGTACTTC.

In its sample, this clone was seen once. V and J are TRBV5-6 and TRBJ1-3; 11 bases are a match to TRBD1. With 4 bases clipped from V and 4 bases from J, the junction kept 7 bases outside the gene matches. The CDR3 is 16 residues long. Germline CDR1 SGHDT, CDR2 YYEEEE. The CDR3 sequence: CASSPGTGGRGNTIYF. CDR3 coding DNA: TGTGCCAGCAGCCCCGGGACAGGGGGTAGGGGAAACACCATATATTTT.

The chain is built from TRBV7-8 and TRBJ2-3; a possible D gene is TRBD2 (5 bases). Germline CDR1 reads SGHVS; CDR2 reads FQNEAQ. This CDR3 has 15 residues. V dropped 4 bases and J dropped 0 bases, with 11 bases sitting between them. CDR3 region: CASSSLRGSTDTQYF. CDR3 in DNA: TGTGCCAGCAGCTCGCTCCGGGGTAGCACAGATACGCAGTATTTT.

The chain links TRBV28 to TRBJ2-2; weak D call: TRBD2 (6 bases). The V gene lost 6 bases and the J gene lost 7 bases, with 12 bases spanning the gap. CDR3 length equals 13 residues. Germline CDR1 and CDR2: MDHEN and SYDVKM. CDR3 in amino acids: CASRFEGGGELFF. CDR3 DNA sequence: TGTGCCAGCAGATTCGAGGGAGGCGGGGAGCTGTTTTTT.

Worth noting for this clone: This same CDR3 is encoded by further DNA sequences in the sample. The chain recombines TRBV7-9 with TRBJ2-5; the D is unclear. Germline V gives CDR1 SEHNR, CDR2 FQNEAQ (reference sequence). CDR3 size: 12 residues. V was pared by 1 base and J by 4 bases, with 4 bases between. CDR3 in DNA: TGTGCCAGCAGCTTAGGCCTAGAGACCCAGTACTTC. Its translation is CASSLGLETQYF. Using reference TRBV7-9 and TRBJ2-5 for the parts outside the CDR3, the full variable domain is DTGVSQNPRHKITKRGQNVTFRCDPISEHNRLYWYRQTLGQGPEFLTYFQNEAQLEKSRLLSDRFSAERPKGSFSTLEIQRTEQGDSAMYLCASSLGLETQYFGPGTRLLVL.

This chain joins TRBV2 and TRBJ1-2; D may be TRBD1 (5 bases). Germline CDR1 SNHLY, CDR2 FYNNEI. This CDR3 spans 17 amino acids. The V end was cut by 8 bases, the J end by 2 bases, with 24 bases between. The CDR3 loop reads CASRAGTLGELNYGYTF. The DNA of the CDR3 is TGTGCCAGCCGGGCAGGCACACTGGGGGAACTAAACTATGGCTACACCTTC.

The chain joins TRBV11-2 to TRBJ1-2; 8 bases are shared with TRBD1. This CDR3 spans 15 amino acids. Germline V gene data show CDR1 as SGHAT and CDR2 as FQNNGV. The V segment lost 3 bases and the J segment 8 bases; nucleotides outside the gene matches: 11. CDR3 amino acids: CASSFEARGRWGYTF. CDR3 sequence (DNA): TGTGCCAGCAGCTTCGAGGCCAGGGGGCGTTGGGGCTACACCTTC.

The chain has TRBV15 and TRBJ2-7, with D unresolved. The germline gives CDR1 LNHNV, CDR2 YYDKDF (reference sequence). CDR3 length equals 12 residues. The ends were cut back, 5 bases at V and 6 bases at J, with 11 bases in the middle. Here the CDR3 reads CATSRLVGEQYF. Written as DNA, the CDR3 is TGTGCCACCAGCCGCCTGGTGGGCGAGCAGTACTTC.

The chain links TRBV7-9 to TRBJ2-3; D gene ambiguous. From germline, CDR1 is SEHNR and CDR2 FQNEAQ (reference sequence). The CDR3 is 16 amino acids. Trimming took 3 bases from V and 2 from J, leaving 15 bases between them. The CDR3 DNA sequence: TGTGCCAGCAGCTTTTCTAAAATTACCCCCACAGATACGCAGTATTTT. The encoded protein is CASSFSKITPTDTQYF.

The chain joins TRBV3-1 (or the pseudogene TRBV3-2) to TRBJ1-3; D is ambiguous. This CDR3 has 13 amino acids. Trimming pared 4 bases from V and 2 bases from J, leaving 6 bases between. Germline V gives CDR1 LGHDT, CDR2 YNNKEL (reference sequence). CDR3 DNA: TGTGCCAGCAGCCCTCACGCTGGAAACACCATATATTTT. It yields the protein CASSPHAGNTIYF.

The chain is built from TRBV9 and TRBJ1-1; D perhaps matches TRBD1 (6 bases). The V end was cut by 2 bases, the J end by 1 base, with 9 bases between. The CDR3 has 14 amino acids. The germline V gene has CDR1 SGDLS and CDR2 YYNGEE. The CDR3 protein is CASSVGQPNTEAFF. Here the CDR3 DNA reads TGTGCCAGCAGCGTTGGACAGCCGAACACTGAAGCTTTCTTT.